A single sample is the source of the 27 T cell receptor beta chains below, sequenced in a study of cytomegalovirus exposure and HLA in healthy donors. Primers for the PCR totalled 60 Vbeta and 13 Jbeta. Generated by immunoSEQ multiplex PCR, the TCRdb table keeps only in-frame clones and is missing some. The data show roughly 190,000 clones, about four fifths seen once. The material sequenced was PBMCs. Every receptor here comes from a female donor in good health and CMV-seronegative.

The chain recombines TRBV5-1 with TRBJ2-4, with TRBD2 matching over 8 bases. The CDR3 contains 15 residues. After removal of 5 bases from V and 1 base from J, the junction contained 5 bases not matched to a gene. In germline, CDR1 is SGHRS, CDR2 YFSETQ. The CDR3 loop reads CASRPGGGAKNIQYF. As DNA, the CDR3 is TGCGCCAGCAGACCCGGCGGGGGGGCCAAAAACATTCAGTACTTC.

J is TRBJ2-3 and V is TRBV11-3; D is unresolved. The CDR3 totals 13 residues. Germline V gives CDR1 SGHNT, CDR2 YENEEA. Trimming removed 5 bases at V and 4 bases at J, with 10 bases between. In DNA, the CDR3 is TGTGCCAGCAGCAGCCAGCGTTCAGATACGCAGTATTTT. Encoded protein: CASSSQRSDTQYF.

This chain links TRBV6-1 with TRBJ2-7; 14 bases fit TRBD2. The CDR3 is 14 residues long. With 6 bases clipped from V and 5 bases from J, the junction kept 3 bases outside the gene matches. CDR1 is MNHNS, CDR2 SASEGT, per germline. This CDR3 reads CASRGLAGEHEQYF. The CDR3, as DNA: TGTGCCAGCAGGGGACTAGCGGGAGAACACGAGCAGTACTTC.

This sequence joins TRBV5-6 and TRBJ1-2; weak D call: TRBD1 (6 bases). V lost 2 bases and J lost 2, with 13 bases in between. From germline, CDR1 is SGHDT and CDR2 YYEEEE. This CDR3 is built from 15 residues. Here the CDR3 DNA reads TGTGCCAGCAGCTTCGGGACATCGGTAAACTATGGCTACACCTTC. Translated: CASSFGTSVNYGYTF.

V is TRBV5-6 and J is TRBJ2-1; weak D call: TRBD1 (5 bases). V was cut by 0 bases and J by 0 bases, with 7 bases left in between. This CDR3 comprises 15 residues. Per germline, CDR1 SGHDT and CDR2 YYEEEE. The CDR3 nucleotides read TGTGCCAGCAGCTTGGACAGGAGCTCCTACAATGAGCAGTTCTTC. Its translation: CASSLDRSSYNEQFF.

This clone was seen just once. This chain connects TRBV9 to TRBJ2-6, with TRBD2 matching 8 bases. Germline assignment: CDR1 SGDLS and CDR2 YYNGEE. The CDR3 contains 16 residues. The J segment lost 1 base and the V segment lost 7 bases, leaving 7 bases of the junction unmatched. The CDR3 DNA is TGTGCCAGCGGTCCTAGCGGGCGTTCTGGGGCCAACGTCCTGACTTTC. Amino acids: CASGPSGRSGANVLTF. The entire variable domain, with the rest obtained from reference TRBV9 and TRBJ2-6, is as follows: DSGVTQTPKHLITATGQRVTLRCSPRSGDLSVYWYQQSLDQGLQFLIQYYNGEERAKGNILERFSAQQFPDLHSELNLSSLELGDSALYFCASGPSGRSGANVLTFGAGSRLTVL.

The CDR3, as DNA: TGTGCCAGCGGACATAGCGGCACTTCTTACGAGCAGTACTTC. It translates to CASGHSGTSYEQYF. This chain uses TRBV7-8 with TRBJ2-7; D may be TRBD2 (6 bases). Trimming removed 8 bases from V and 4 bases from J, with 18 bases in between. Germline V gives CDR1 SGHVS, CDR2 FQNEAQ. CDR3 size: 14 residues. Using reference TRBV7-8 and TRBJ2-7 for the parts outside the CDR3, the full variable domain is GAGVSQSPRYKVAKRGQDVALRCDPISGHVSLFWYQQALGQGPEFLTYFQNEAQLDKSGLPSDRFFAERPEGSVSTLKIQRTQQEDSAVYLCASGHSGTSYEQYFGPGTRLTVT.

The J gene is TRBJ1-2, the V gene TRBV7-9; TRBD1 is a possible D gene (5 bases). This CDR3 spans 14 amino acids. V was clipped by 4 bases and J by 6 bases, with 15 bases between them. Germline values: CDR1 SEHNR, CDR2 FQNEAQ (reference sequence). CDR3 sequence: CASSYLGTGDGYTF. DNA for the CDR3: TGTGCCAGCAGCTACCTGGGAACAGGAGATGGCTACACCTTC. Filled out from reference TRBV7-9 and TRBJ1-2, the complete variable domain reads DTGVSQNPRHKITKRGQNVTFRCDPISEHNRLYWYRQTLGQGPEFLTYFQNEAQLEKSRLLSDRFSAERPKGSFSTLEIQRTEQGDSAMYLCASSYLGTGDGYTFGSGTRLTVV.

The CDR3 loop reads CSASDRSDYGYTF. Here the CDR3 DNA reads TGCAGCGCCTCCGACAGGTCTGACTATGGCTACACCTTC. V is TRBV29-1 and J is TRBJ1-2; TRBD1 is a possible D gene (6 bases). The CDR3 contains 13 residues. CDR1 SQVTM and CDR2 ANQGSEA come from the germline V gene. V lost 7 bases and J 3 bases, leaving 15 bases between the germline ends.

This clone was picked up a small number of times. The chain is built from TRBV6-1 and TRBJ1-1; 8 nucleotides match TRBD1. Unmatched junction bases numbered 2, after V lost 5 bases and J lost 0 bases. The germline gives CDR1 MNHNS, CDR2 SASEGT. The CDR3 runs 14 residues. CDR3 sequence reads: CASSRQGLNTEAFF. In nucleotides, the CDR3 is TGTGCCAGCAGTCGACAGGGGCTGAACACTGAAGCTTTCTTT.

The chain uses TRBV6-4 and TRBJ1-5; D may be TRBD1 (5 bases). V was shortened by 4 bases and J by 6 bases, with 16 bases between the two germline ends. The germline CDR1 and CDR2 sequences are MRHNA and SNTAGT. CDR3 length: 15 amino acids. The CDR3 sequence is CASSGGGTHTQPQHF. The CDR3 DNA is TGTGCCAGCAGTGGGGGGGGGACTCACACTCAGCCCCAGCATTTT.

The chain links TRBV9 to TRBJ1-1; no firm D call. The germline V gene has CDR1 SGDLS and CDR2 YYNGEE. V dropped 0 bases and J dropped 1 base, with 10 bases sitting between them. This CDR3 spans 15 amino acids. The CDR3 here is CASSVGQAANTEAFF. The CDR3 coding sequence is TGTGCCAGCAGCGTAGGCCAGGCAGCGAACACTGAAGCTTTCTTT.

On this clone: The identical CDR3 is also encoded by other nucleotide sequences in the sample. This sequence joins TRBV7-3 and TRBJ2-7, with 9 nucleotides matching TRBD2. The CDR3 has 15 amino acids. CDR1 is SGHTA, CDR2 FQGTGA, per germline. The V gene end was trimmed by 2 bases and the J gene end by 2 bases; junction bases not matched to a gene: 4. In DNA form, the CDR3 reads TGTGCCAGCAGCTTAGGAGCGGGAGGCCCCTACGAGCAGTACTTC. Amino acids: CASSLGAGGPYEQYF.

V and J are TRBV9 and TRBJ1-4, with 11 positions matching TRBD1. Trimming cost V 3 bases and J 8 bases; bases outside gene matches: 12. There are 17 residues in the CDR3. Germline-derived CDR1 and CDR2 are SGDLS and YYNGEE. The CDR3 coding sequence is TGTGCCAGCAGCGCTACCGGGACAGGGGGGCGGAGGGAAAAACTGTTTTTT. It yields the protein CASSATGTGGRREKLFF.

This chain joins TRBV9 and TRBJ2-2, with 11 bases matching TRBD2. Trimming took 0 bases from V and 5 from J; bases not matched to a gene: 3. The germline CDR1 and CDR2 sequences are SGDLS and YYNGEE. There are 16 residues in the CDR3. The CDR3 DNA is TGTGCCAGCAGCGTAGCTCCTAGCGGGGGGACCGGGGAGCTGTTTTTT. Protein product: CASSVAPSGGTGELFF.

The chain has TRBV25-1 and TRBJ2-3; 9 bases match TRBD1. The CDR3 contains 13 residues. The germline gives CDR1 MGHDK, CDR2 SYGVNS. The junction had 4 bases not matched to a gene; V was cut back by 7 bases and J by 5 bases. The DNA of the CDR3 is TGTGCCAGCAAACAGGGGGCAGGAGATACGCAGTATTTT. This codes for CASKQGAGDTQYF.

This chain links TRBV5-4 with TRBJ1-1, with TRBD1 identical over 8 bases. Germline V lookup: CDR1 SGHNT, CDR2 YYREEE (reference sequence). The CDR3 is made up of 15 amino acids. V was clipped by 3 bases and J by 9 bases; unmatched bases: 13. The CDR3 sequence is CASSYADRALEKAFF. The CDR3 DNA reads as TGTGCCAGCAGCTACGCGGACAGGGCGTTGGAGAAAGCTTTCTTT.

The rearrangement uses TRBV18 and TRBJ1-3; D unclear. Germline V gene sequence: CDR1 KGHSH, CDR2 LQKENI. Trimming removed 2 bases at V and 5 bases at J, with 13 bases between. This CDR3 is built from 15 residues. CDR3 DNA sequence: TGTGCCAGCTCACCAGAGGCTGCCAGCCGAAACACCATATATTTT. This translates into CASSPEAASRNTIYF.

CDR3 coding DNA: TGTGCCAGCAGGGGGCGGTCAGCCGCTGAAGCTTTCTTT. Encoded protein: CASRGRSAAEAFF. This chain connects TRBV2 to TRBJ1-1, with D tentatively TRBD1 (5 bases). The CDR3 has 13 amino acids. Germline loops: CDR1 SNHLY, CDR2 FYNNEI. V lost 6 bases to trimming and J lost 6 bases, with 14 bases between them. Full variable domain (missing parts from reference TRBV2 and TRBJ1-1): EPEVTQTPSHQVTQMGQEVILRCVPISNHLYFYWYRQILGQKVEFLVSFYNNEISEKSEIFDDQFSVERPDGSNFTLKIRSTKLEDSAMYFCASRGRSAAEAFFGQGTRLTVV.

This sequence joins TRBV27 and TRBJ2-7, with 13 bases aligning to TRBD2. J lost 9 bases, V lost 6 bases, and 11 bases had no gene match. CDR1 and CDR2 (germline): MNHEY, SMNVEV (reference sequence). The CDR3 loop spans 15 amino acids. The CDR3 DNA reads as TGTGCCAGCAGACTAGCGGGAGGGCCTACGGGTATGCAGTACTTC. It yields the protein CASRLAGGPTGMQYF.

The genes are TRBV27 and TRBJ1-1; D gene unclear. The V end was cut by 3 bases, the J end by 0 bases, with 20 bases between. CDR1 MNHEY and CDR2 SMNVEV come from the germline V gene (reference sequence). The CDR3 contains 18 residues. The DNA for the CDR3 is TGTGCCAGCAGTTTCGGCCCCCCGGGTTTTTATATGAACACTGAAGCTTTCTTT. Encoded protein: CASSFGPPGFYMNTEAFF.

J is TRBJ2-3 and V is TRBV19, with D perhaps matching TRBD1 (5 bases). This CDR3 is 13 amino acids long. Trimming pared 3 bases from V and 6 bases from J, leaving 10 bases between. Germline values: CDR1 LNHDA, CDR2 SQIVND (reference sequence). The CDR3 sequence: CASSISGFDTQYF. In DNA, the CDR3 is TGTGCCAGTAGTATCTCAGGGTTTGATACGCAGTATTTT.

This clone turned up a few times. This chain joins TRBV6-4 and TRBJ1-6; no clear D. The CDR3 contains 13 residues. Germline CDR1 reads MRHNA; CDR2 reads SNTAGT. Trimming left V 7 bases short and J 11 bases short, with 15 bases between. The DNA of the CDR3 is TGTGCCAGCATTAAGGATGGCGGGGCACCCCTCCACTTT. It is translated as CASIKDGGAPLHF.

The rearrangement joins TRBV7-8 to TRBJ2-5; 8 bases are shared with TRBD1. CDR3 length: 15 amino acids. The germline CDR1 and CDR2 sequences are SGHVS and FQNEAQ. V was pared by 5 bases and J by 5 bases, with 10 bases of the junction left unmatched. The CDR3 DNA follows: TGTGCCAGCAGCACCGGACAGGGTCGAAGGGAGACCCAGTACTTC. Protein: CASSTGQGRRETQYF.

The CDR3 DNA reads TGTGCCAGCAGCCCCCGGACAGGCGGTGCTGGGGCCAACGTCCTGACTTTC. This codes for CASSPRTGGAGANVLTF. V gene TRBV7-9 combines with J gene TRBJ2-6, with 7 bases aligning to TRBD1. The CDR3 extends over 17 amino acids. The germline V gene encodes CDR1 SEHNR and CDR2 FQNEAQ (reference sequence). The trim removed 5 bases at V and 2 bases at J, leaving 9 bases unmatched.

This clone was counted a few times. The chain carries TRBV11-2 and TRBJ2-2; D gene unclear. The germline V gene encodes CDR1 SGHAT and CDR2 FQNNGV. The CDR3 contains 13 residues. Trimming shortened V by 4 bases and J by 4 bases, and 7 bases separated the two germline ends. In DNA, the CDR3 is TGTGCCAGCAGCTACAGAACCACCGGGGAGCTGTTTTTT. It yields the protein CASSYRTTGELFF. The entire variable domain, with the rest obtained from reference TRBV11-2 and TRBJ2-2, is as follows: EAGVAQSPRYKIIEKRQSVAFWCNPISGHATLYWYQQILGQGPKLLIQFQNNGVVDDSQLPKDRFSAERLKGVDSTLKIQPAKLEDSAVYLCASSYRTTGELFFGEGSRLTVL.

The chain employs TRBV29-1 and TRBJ1-5, with D unclear. V lost 7 bases and J lost 6, with 13 bases in between. Germline loops: CDR1 SQVTM, CDR2 ANQGSEA. CDR3 length equals 12 residues. CDR3 DNA: TGCAGCGCTGGTGATATCGGTCAGCCCCAGCATTTT. Its protein product is CSAGDIGQPQHF.